This passage covers 4 T cell receptor beta chains from one sample sequenced in a study of siplizumab effects on memory and regulatory T cells. The assay was immunoSEQ multiplex PCR, and TCRdb's table has in-frame clones only and misses some. This table holds roughly 82,000 clones, over 80% found once. The sample taken for sequencing was Tregs sorted from blood. These receptors came from a human donor in good health.

This chain links TRBV27 with TRBJ1-5; 9 bases are a match to TRBD1. The J segment lost 6 bases and the V segment lost 4 bases, leaving 10 bases of the junction unmatched. Per germline, CDR1 MNHEY and CDR2 SMNVEV (reference sequence). The length of the CDR3 is 16 residues. In DNA form, the CDR3 reads TGTGCCAGCAGTTCCGTATTAACGGGACAGGGTCAGCCCCAGCATTTT. This encodes CASSSVLTGQGQPQHF.

This clone has just one count. The chain links TRBV6-1 to TRBJ2-3; perhaps TRBD2 as D (7 bases). CDR3 length: 14 residues. V was clipped by 3 bases and J by 2 bases, with 9 bases between them. Germline CDR1 MNHNS, CDR2 SASEGT. CDR3 sequence: CASSERGPTDTQYF. CDR3 coding DNA: TGTGCCAGCAGTGAGCGGGGGCCCACAGATACGCAGTATTTT.

V gene TRBV2 combines with J gene TRBJ2-5; 7 nucleotides agree with TRBD1. There are 14 residues in the CDR3. Germline values: CDR1 SNHLY, CDR2 FYNNEI. V lost 2 bases to trimming and J lost 5 bases; unmatched junction nucleotides: 5. CDR3 DNA sequence: TGTGCCAGCAGTGAATGGAACAGGGGTGAGACCCAGTACTTC. Its translation: CASSEWNRGETQYF.

The CDR3 bases are TGTGCCAGCAGCCTTACGAACACTGAAGCTTTCTTT. Protein: CASSLTNTEAFF. This chain links TRBV5-6 with TRBJ1-1; no reliable D call. Trimming left V 4 bases short and J 1 base short, with 5 bases between. Per germline, CDR1 SGHDT and CDR2 YYEEEE. The CDR3 is made up of 12 amino acids.